This T cell receptor beta chain was sequenced in a study of T cells in Graves' hyperthyroidism and ophthalmopathy. Study-wide points: Researchers found most expanded thyroid clonotypes above 0.001 in blood as well.

On this clonotype: Its antigen is unidentified. A clone one base away is much larger, so this may be a read error.

This CDR3 is 15 amino acids long. In germline, CDR1 is SGHRS, CDR2 YFSETQ. Clinical Activity Scores of at least 3, NOSPECS grades of at least 4 and durations under 3 months characterized ophthalmopathy patients. Amplification targeted TCR beta CDR3 regions from RNA transcripts. Primed by the HTBI set, a first-round RT-PCR was run on the TCR CDR3. TCRdb re-called the multiplex PCR reads with MiXCR, one entry per CDR3 protein. The repertoire includes 400,000 or so distinct CDR3 sequences, over 12% of them detected once, and around 30% sits in the top ten. This receptor was taken from a man aged 50-59 years with Graves' ophthalmopathy. The chain couples TRBV5-1 to TRBJ1-4, with 9 bases identical to TRBD1. The source material was blood. CDR3 sequence reads: CASGLAGQGSEKLFF. As DNA, the CDR3 is TGCGCCAGCGGCTTGGCGGGACAGGGATCGGAAAAACTGTTTTTT.